These 21 T cell receptor beta chains were sequenced from one sample in a study of post-analysis software for immune sequencing data. Unique molecular identifiers had been added to the TCR beta cDNA libraries. Each CDR3 protein gets one entry after TCRdb re-called the PCR reads with MiXCR. The sample lists about 770,000 distinct CDR3 sequences; roughly 50% were seen once. Findings and limits, study-wide: Several TRBV segments were more frequent in patients than controls; TRBV5-6, TRBV5-1 and TRBV20-1 belonged to this group.

No antigen has been assigned to these receptors. Sequencing was done on a sample of blood. The receptor set was obtained from a girl aged 5 to 17 with multiple sclerosis.

This clonotype showed up just a few times. The chain joins TRBV9 to TRBJ2-3; tentative D call: TRBD1 (6 bases). Trimming stripped 0 bases from V and 2 bases from J, with 10 bases between. Germline CDR1 is SGDLS and CDR2 is YYNGEE. This CDR3 is 15 amino acids long. In DNA form, the CDR3 reads TGTGCCAGCAGCGTAGAGGACAGTTACACAGATACGCAGTATTTT. The encoded protein is CASSVEDSYTDTQYF.

The genes are TRBV20-1 and TRBJ1-5; D is possibly TRBD1 (6 bases). Germline V gene lookup returns CDR1 DFQATT and CDR2 SNEGSKA (reference sequence). There are 15 residues in the CDR3. Trimming cost V 5 bases and J 5 bases, with 19 bases left between them. The CDR3 DNA follows: TGCAGTGCTGCAACCGGGACAAACTCCCATCAGCCCCAGCATTTT. This encodes CSAATGTNSHQPQHF.

This chain joins TRBV5-1 and TRBJ2-7; D is perhaps TRBD2 (6 bases). Gene TRBJ2-5 matches the end of the DNA better, so the J call may be wrong. Per germline, CDR1 SGHRS and CDR2 YFSETQ. The CDR3 extends over 14 amino acids. In DNA form, the CDR3 reads TGCGCCAGCAGCTTGAGTCCGGAGGGAGAGACCCAGTACTTC. The encoded protein is CASSLSPEGETQYF.

This clonotype was counted a few times. The chain has TRBV20-1 and TRBJ2-3, with D possibly matching TRBD2 (5 bases). Trimming pared 0 bases from V and 4 bases from J, leaving 14 bases between. The CDR3 consists of 15 residues. Germline lookup yields CDR1 DFQATT and CDR2 SNEGSKA (reference sequence). In nucleotides, the CDR3 is TGCAGTGCTAGAGACCCCCAAGCGGAGGCAGATACGCAGTATTTT. It specifies CSARDPQAEADTQYF.

The chain carries TRBV12-3 or TRBV12-4 and TRBJ1-2; 9 bases are shared with TRBD1. V shed 4 bases, J shed 6 bases, and the junction held 6 bases outside the gene matches. CDR3 length: 14 amino acids. The CDR3 sequence: CASSWDRDGDGYTF. CDR3 in DNA: TGTGCCAGCAGTTGGGACAGGGATGGCGATGGCTACACCTTC.

This clonotype turned up a few times. This chain uses TRBV28 with TRBJ2-5; 8 nucleotides match TRBD1. V lost 6 bases, J lost 2 bases, and 8 bases stayed unmatched. This CDR3 has 15 amino acids. CDR1 and CDR2 from the germline V gene are MDHEN and SYDVKM. The CDR3 region is CASSPGQGSQETQYF. The CDR3 DNA reads as TGTGCCAGCAGCCCCGGACAGGGTTCGCAAGAGACCCAGTACTTC.

V gene TRBV18 combines with J gene TRBJ2-1, with TRBD2 identical over 15 bases. This CDR3 contains 17 residues. The germline CDR1 and CDR2 sequences are KGHSH and LQKENI. J was trimmed by 6 bases and V by 3 bases; bases with no gene match: 6. CDR3: CASSPGTSGRRGNEQFF. CDR3 DNA sequence: TGTGCCAGCTCACCTGGGACTAGCGGGAGGAGAGGCAATGAGCAGTTCTTC.

The J gene is TRBJ2-2, the V gene TRBV12-3 or TRBV12-4; D is perhaps TRBD2 (5 bases). V was shortened by 2 bases and J by 8 bases, with 15 bases between the two germline ends. The CDR3 consists of 15 residues. The CDR3 protein is CASSLSTGWEGELFF. CDR3 nucleotides: TGTGCCAGCAGTTTATCGACGGGATGGGAGGGGGAGCTGTTTTTT.

The V gene is TRBV20-1, the J gene TRBJ1-1, with no clear D. This CDR3 is built from 14 residues. The V and J ends lost 3 bases and 4 bases respectively, with 15 bases between them. Germline V gene lookup returns CDR1 DFQATT and CDR2 SNEGSKA (reference sequence). The CDR3 DNA follows: TGCAGTGCTAGTTATACTGGGTATGGCACTGAAGCTTTCTTT. Amino acid sequence: CSASYTGYGTEAFF.

The rearrangement uses TRBV12-3 or TRBV12-4 and TRBJ2-4; TRBD2 matches 12 bases. V trimming: 5 bases; J trimming: 9 bases; junction bases outside the gene matches: 8. The CDR3 sequence is 15 residues long. In DNA, the CDR3 is TGTGCCAGCAGTCCCCCTAGCGGGAGGGCCCGCATTCAGTACTTC. Encoded protein: CASSPPSGRARIQYF.

The V and J genes are TRBV7-9 and TRBJ2-3; a possible D gene is TRBD1 (5 bases). V lost 1 base and J 2 bases, leaving 10 bases between the germline ends. The CDR3 is 15 amino acids. Per the germline V gene, CDR1 is SEHNR and CDR2 is FQNEAQ (reference sequence). CDR3 DNA sequence: TGTGCCAGCAGCTTAGAGGTACAGGACACAGATACGCAGTATTTT. The encoded protein is CASSLEVQDTDTQYF. The whole variable domain, remainder taken from reference TRBV7-9 and TRBJ2-3, is DTGVSQNPRHKITKRGQNVTFRCDPISEHNRLYWYRQTLGQGPEFLTYFQNEAQLEKSRLLSDRFSAERPKGSFSTLEIQRTEQGDSAMYLCASSLEVQDTDTQYFGPGTRLTVL.

This clonotype was seen only once. The chain employs TRBV10-3 and TRBJ2-7; the D is unclear. V was cut by 3 bases and J by 0 bases, with 12 bases left in between. Germline V gives CDR1 ENHRY, CDR2 SYGVKD. The CDR3 extends over 15 amino acids. Here the CDR3 reads CAISERLPSSYEQYF. The CDR3 bases are TGTGCCATCAGTGAAAGACTCCCTAGCTCCTACGAGCAGTACTTC.

The V gene is TRBV4-2, the J gene TRBJ1-5; the D is unclear. CDR1 and CDR2 from the germline V gene are LGHNA and YNFKEQ. The CDR3 covers 13 residues. The V end was cut by 1 base, the J end by 1 base, with 2 bases between. The CDR3 DNA reads as TGTGCCAGCAGCCAAGCAAGCAATCAGCCCCAGCATTTT. It codes for CASSQASNQPQHF.

The chain carries TRBV5-1 and TRBJ2-1; TRBD2 matches 14 bases. The CDR3 runs to 16 residues. Trimming cost V 3 bases and J 10 bases; bases outside gene matches: 9. Germline CDR1 and CDR2: SGHRS and YFSETQ. CDR3 in DNA: TGCGCCAGCAGCTCGGGACTAGCGGGAGATAGAGAGGAGCAGTTCTTC. It translates to CASSSGLAGDREEQFF.

The genes are TRBV30 and TRBJ2-3, with 8 nucleotides matching TRBD2. V shed 2 bases, J shed 1 base, and the junction held 14 bases outside the gene matches. The CDR3 runs to 18 residues. CDR1 and CDR2 (germline): GTSNPN, SVGIG (reference sequence). The CDR3 coding sequence is TGTGCCTGGAGTCCAGCGGCGGGAGGTCTTCTAGGCACAGATACGCAGTATTTT. Translating it yields CAWSPAAGGLLGTDTQYF.

The chain employs TRBV4-2 and TRBJ1-5; unclear D gene. Trimming left V 0 bases short and J 3 bases short, with 9 bases between. Germline values: CDR1 LGHNA, CDR2 YNFKEQ. CDR3 length: 15 amino acids. CDR3 nucleotide sequence: TGTGCCAGCAGCCAAGAGGCCCAGTCCAATCAGCCCCAGCATTTT. Its protein is CASSQEAQSNQPQHF.

This clonotype was observed a handful of times. The chain recombines TRBV3-1 with TRBJ1-5; D gene unclear. With 2 bases removed from V and 5 bases from J, the gap between germline ends came to 7 bases. Germline V gene lookup returns CDR1 LGHDT and CDR2 YNNKEL (reference sequence). CDR3 length: 13 residues. The CDR3 reads CASSQPGDQPQHF. CDR3 DNA: TGTGCCAGCAGCCAACCCGGGGATCAGCCCCAGCATTTT.

This clonotype was detected only a few times. The rearrangement uses TRBV5-1 and TRBJ2-6, with 9 bases lining up with TRBD1. In germline, CDR1 is SGHRS, CDR2 YFSETQ. V dropped 3 bases and J dropped 0; count of bases not matched to a gene: 1. The CDR3 has 16 residues. The CDR3 DNA reads TGCGCCAGCAGCTGGGACAGGGTCTCTGGGGCCAACGTCCTGACTTTC. It codes for CASSWDRVSGANVLTF.

This clonotype has just a few counts. V is TRBV2 and J is TRBJ2-1; the match to TRBD2 covers 11 bases. Per germline, CDR1 SNHLY and CDR2 FYNNEI. The V and J ends lost 7 bases and 6 bases, in that order; junction bases with no gene match: 14. This CDR3 region has 17 residues. Written as DNA, the CDR3 is TGTGCCAGCACGGGATGGGTTCAAGGGACTAGCGGCAATGAGCAGTTCTTC. Encoded protein: CASTGWVQGTSGNEQFF.

This clonotype has a handful of counts. V usage is TRBV4-3 and J usage is TRBJ2-7; D gene unclear. The CDR3 covers 11 residues. The V and J ends lost 1 base and 7 bases respectively, with 5 bases between them. The germline V gene has CDR1 LGHNA and CDR2 YSLEER. The CDR3 region has the DNA TGCGCCAGCAGCCAAGGGATGGAGCAGTACTTC. Protein: CASSQGMEQYF.

This chain links TRBV20-1 with TRBJ2-3; unclear D gene. The CDR3 has 15 residues. Germline CDR1 DFQATT, CDR2 SNEGSKA (reference sequence). With 0 bases removed from V and 2 bases from J, the gap between germline ends came to 12 bases. CDR3 loop: CSARENPSLTDTQYF. In DNA, the CDR3 is TGCAGTGCTAGAGAGAATCCCAGCCTCACAGATACGCAGTATTTT.